Listed below are T cell receptor beta chains from one sample, sequenced in a study of a mutant IDH1 vaccine in newly diagnosed glioma. Generated by immunoSEQ multiplex PCR, the TCRdb table keeps only in-frame clones and is missing some. The sample carries about 44,000 clones, about 91% recorded once. Their antigen targets remain unknown. Sequencing used PBMCs, obtained from a glioma patient whose treatment included an IDH1 peptide vaccine. The receptors were sampled from a man between 45 and 60 years old with glioma. Each CDR3 is given with its conserved first and last residue. The D gene is left open where the match is weak. Expanded clones get a size class; other rows say once, few or many, or leave the size out.

>TRBJ2-7|TRBV5-8|TRBD2|.
TGTGCCAGCAGAACCGGGACTAGCGTCTCCTACGAGCAGTACTTC
CASRTGTSVSYEQYF
>TRBJ2-7|TRBV30|TRBD2|.
TGTGCCTGGAGTTGGGGGAGGGCCTACGAGCAGTACTTC
CAWSWGRAYEQYF
>TRBJ1-1|TRBV6-5|.|.
TGTGCCAGCAGTGGCTACAGGATTCGGGACACTGAAGCTTTCTTT
CASSGYRIRDTEAFF
>TRBJ2-3|TRBV13|TRBD2|.
TGTGCCAGCAGCCCCGAAGCGGGATTCACAGATACGCAGTATTTT
CASSPEAGFTDTQYF
>TRBJ2-1|TRBV5-4|.|.
TGTGCCAGCAGCTCCCGGGCTTACAATGAGCAGTTCTTC
CASSSRAYNEQFF
>TRBJ2-3|TRBV19|.|.
TGTGCCAGTAAAGATAGGTCAGGCGTTCATACGCAGTATTTT
CASKDRSGVHTQYF
>TRBJ2-7|TRBV7-8|.|.
TGTGCCAGCAGCTTAGCTAGGACTGTTGACTACGAGCAGTACTTC
CASSLARTVDYEQYF
>TRBJ2-1|TRBV4-2|.|.
TGTGCCAGCAGCACAAACCGCGGCACATACAATGAGCAGTTCTTC
CASSTNRGTYNEQFF
>TRBJ1-1|TRBV28|.|.
TGTGCCAGCAGTTCGGGACCGTGGGGGACTGAAGCTTTCTTT
CASSSGPWGTEAFF
>TRBJ1-1|TRBV4-2|.|once
TGTGCCAGCAGCCAAGCAGGGGCTCGGACTGAAGCTTTCTTT
CASSQAGARTEAFF
>TRBJ2-3|TRBV6-1|TRBD2|.
TGTGCCAGCAGTGAAACAACGGGAGGGACCACAGATACGCAGTATTTT
CASSETTGGTTDTQYF
>TRBJ1-6|TRBV5-6|TRBD1|once
TGTGCCAGCAGCCAAGGCCCGGGACAGGGGACCGGCAATTCACCCCTCCACTTT
CASSQGPGQGTGNSPLHF
>TRBJ2-7|TRBV7-9|TRBD1|.
TGTGCCAGCAGCTGGGACAGGGGAAAGCAGTACTTC
CASSWDRGKQYF
>TRBJ1-1|TRBV10-3|.|.
TGTGCCATCAGTGATAATTCAGGGAGCAAATTCGCTTTCTTT
CAISDNSGSKFAFF
>TRBJ1-4|TRBV28|.|.
TGTGCCAGCAGTTTCGGCGGGCCGGTAACTAATGAAAAACTGTTTTTT
CASSFGGPVTNEKLFF
>TRBJ2-1|TRBV19|.|.
TGTGCCACCGGGAAGGGAGCGGGACACTACAATGAGCAGTTCTTC
CATGKGAGHYNEQFF
>TRBJ2-3|TRBV30|.|.
TGTGCCTGGAGCGCAGTTGGAGATACGCAGTATTTT
CAWSAVGDTQYF
>TRBJ2-7|TRBV6-5|TRBD2|.
TGTGCCAGCAGTTACTCACCTAGCGGGGGTTACGAGCAGTACTTC
CASSYSPSGGYEQYF
>TRBJ2-1|TRBV5-8|TRBD1|.
TGTGCCAGCAGCCCAACAGGGGCTCGAAATGAGCAGTTCTTC
CASSPTGARNEQFF
>TRBJ1-5|TRBV7-6|TRBD1|.
TGTGCCAGCAGCTCCGGGGACAGGGTCGGACAGCCCCAGCATTTT
CASSSGDRVGQPQHF
>TRBJ1-1|TRBV5-1|TRBD1|.
TGCGCCAGCAGCTACGGACAGGGGGGAAGGAGCACTGAAGCTTTCTTT
CASSYGQGGRSTEAFF
>TRBJ2-1|TRBV25-1|.|.
TGTGCCAGCAGTCCTCGGGATGAGCAGTTCTTC
CASSPRDEQFF
>TRBJ2-1|TRBV20-1|.|.
TGCAGTGCTAGGGGGGAGTTGTTGCAGTTCTTC
CSARGELLQFF
>TRBJ1-1|TRBV7-8|.|.
TGTGCCAGCAGCTCACACCTGAACACTGAAGCTTTCTTT
CASSSHLNTEAFF
>TRBJ1-5|TRBV6-1|.|.
TGTGCCAGCAGTGAAGCGCTTCTGGGGAGCAGCGGCAATCAGCCCCAGCATTTT
CASSEALLGSSGNQPQHF
>TRBJ2-2|TRBV7-9|.|.
TGTGCCAGCACCACTACGGGGATGAACACCGGGGAGCTGTTTTTT
CASTTTGMNTGELFF
>TRBJ1-4|TRBV5-5|.|.
TGTGCCAGCAGCTTGGACAGTAATGAAAAACTGTTTTTT
CASSLDSNEKLFF
>TRBJ2-7|TRBV2|TRBD1|.
TGTGCCAGCAGAAGGGACAGGGATTCCTACGAGCAGTACTTC
CASRRDRDSYEQYF
>TRBJ2-2|TRBV5-4|TRBD2|.
TGTGCCAGCAGCTTGGGACTAGCGGGATCCCCCGGGGAGCTGTTTTTT
CASSLGLAGSPGELFF
>TRBJ2-5|TRBV18|TRBD2|.
TGTGCCAGCTCAGCCAAGACTAGCGGGGGGCTCCAAGAGACCCAGTACTTC
CASSAKTSGGLQETQYF
>TRBJ2-3|TRBV25-1|.|.
TGTGCCAGCAGTGAATATTTGAGGACAGATACGCAGTATTTT
CASSEYLRTDTQYF
>TRBJ1-2|TRBV5-4|.|.
TGTGCCAGCAGCTTGGGGGACTTCTATGGCTACACCTTC
CASSLGDFYGYTF
>TRBJ2-1|TRBV29-1|.|.
TGCAGCGCCTCTGGGGGCAGTTACAATGAGCAGTTCTTC
CSASGGSYNEQFF
>TRBJ1-2|TRBV2|.|.
TGTGCCAGCAGTGTCCAGGGCTCAGGCGGAGGTGGCTACACCTTC
CASSVQGSGGGGYTF
>TRBJ1-3|TRBV15|.|.
TGTGCCACCAGCAGTCCTGGAAACACCATATATTTT
CATSSPGNTIYF
>TRBJ2-2|TRBV9|TRBD2|.
TGTGCCAGCAGCGTCCGACGGGAGGGGAGTTTCGGGGAGCTGTTTTTT
CASSVRREGSFGELFF
>TRBJ2-7|TRBV5-6|.|.
TGTGCCAGCAGCTTGTCGATGGTCTCCTACGAGCAGTACTTC
CASSLSMVSYEQYF
>TRBJ2-7|TRBV19|.|.
TGTGCCAGTAGTCCCCCTGCCGAGCAGTACTTC
CASSPPAEQYF
>TRBJ1-2|TRBV30|TRBD1|.
TGTGCCTGGGCTTCGACAGGGCGGTCCTACACCTTC
CAWASTGRSYTF
>TRBJ1-6|TRBV5-1|.|.
TGCGCCAGCAGCTTGGGACTTCGGGATTCACCCCTCCACTTT
CASSLGLRDSPLHF
>TRBJ2-1|TRBV6-5|TRBD2|.
TGTGCCAGCAGTTTCCTAGCGGGAGGCACCTACAATGAGCAGTTCTTC
CASSFLAGGTYNEQFF
>TRBJ2-5|TRBV18|TRBD1|.
TGTGCCAGCTCATTGGGGACAGAATACCAAGAGACCCAGTACTTC
CASSLGTEYQETQYF
>TRBJ2-7|TRBV5-1|TRBD2|.
TGCGCCAGCAGCGCTCTAGCGGGGGGGTACGAGCAGTACTTC
CASSALAGGYEQYF
>TRBJ2-2|TRBV10-2|.|.
TGCGCCAGCCACGGTGCGGGGCCCCAGGGCGGGGAGCTGTTTTTT
CASHGAGPQGGELFF
>TRBJ2-7|TRBV27|.|.
TGTGCCAGCAGTCCGGACTACGTCTACGAGCAGTACTTC
CASSPDYVYEQYF
>TRBJ2-2|TRBV19|TRBD2|.
TGTGCCAGTAGTACAGCGGGGGGCCGGAGCGGGGAGCTGTTTTTT
CASSTAGGRSGELFF
>TRBJ1-5|TRBV7-2|TRBD1|.
TGTGCCAGCAGCTTAATGGGCAGGGGGGGGGATCAGCCCCAGCATTTT
CASSLMGRGGDQPQHF
>TRBJ1-4|TRBV4-1|TRBD1|.
TGCGCCAGCAGCCCATACAGGGGAACTAATGAAAAACTGTTTTTT
CASSPYRGTNEKLFF
>TRBJ2-7|TRBV6-5|.|.
TGTGCCAGCAGTTCGGGGACACGTACCTACGAGCAGTACTTC
CASSSGTRTYEQYF
>TRBJ1-5|TRBV19|.|.
TGTGCCAGTAGTAGGATAAGTCAGCCCCAGCATTTT
CASSRISQPQHF
>TRBJ1-4|TRBV7-2|.|.
TGTGCCAGCAGCTTAGGTTGGAGTGAAAAACTGTTTTTT
CASSLGWSEKLFF
>TRBJ1-5|TRBV15|.|once
TGTGCCACCAGCAAAGGGGACCCAAATAGCAATCAGCCCCAGCATTTT
CATSKGDPNSNQPQHF
>TRBJ2-2|TRBV7-2|.|.
TGTGCCAGCAGCTTAGGGGGGATGAACACCGGGGAGCTGTTTTTT
CASSLGGMNTGELFF
>TRBJ1-3|TRBV4-1|TRBD1|few
TGCGCCAGCAGCCACCTAGGAGGGGGCCCTGGAAACACCATATATTTT
CASSHLGGGPGNTIYF
>TRBJ2-2|TRBV12-5|TRBD2|.
TGTGCTAGTGGTTCCTCGGGAAGTAGCGGGAGGCCACCATGGGGCGGGGAGCTGTTTTTT
CASGSSGSSGRPPWGGELFF
>TRBJ2-1|TRBV7-3|TRBD2|few
TGTGCCAGCAGCTCGACTAGCGGACTATACAATGAGCAGTTCTTC
CASSSTSGLYNEQFF
>TRBJ1-4|TRBV5-1|.|.
TGCGCCAGCAGCTTTGACAGATACGTACTGTTTTTT
CASSFDRYVLFF
>TRBJ1-1|TRBV9|.|once
TGTGCCAGCAGCGCTTCGGCAGAGTCCAACACTGAAGCTTTCTTT
CASSASAESNTEAFF
>TRBJ1-5|TRBV19|.|.
TGTGCCAGTACCCCGGGGGGCGCGGGTCAGCCCCAGCATTTT
CASTPGGAGQPQHF
>TRBJ2-1|TRBV6-6|.|few
TGTGCCACCCATGACCCGGGAGACCACAATGAGCAGTTCTTC
CATHDPGDHNEQFF